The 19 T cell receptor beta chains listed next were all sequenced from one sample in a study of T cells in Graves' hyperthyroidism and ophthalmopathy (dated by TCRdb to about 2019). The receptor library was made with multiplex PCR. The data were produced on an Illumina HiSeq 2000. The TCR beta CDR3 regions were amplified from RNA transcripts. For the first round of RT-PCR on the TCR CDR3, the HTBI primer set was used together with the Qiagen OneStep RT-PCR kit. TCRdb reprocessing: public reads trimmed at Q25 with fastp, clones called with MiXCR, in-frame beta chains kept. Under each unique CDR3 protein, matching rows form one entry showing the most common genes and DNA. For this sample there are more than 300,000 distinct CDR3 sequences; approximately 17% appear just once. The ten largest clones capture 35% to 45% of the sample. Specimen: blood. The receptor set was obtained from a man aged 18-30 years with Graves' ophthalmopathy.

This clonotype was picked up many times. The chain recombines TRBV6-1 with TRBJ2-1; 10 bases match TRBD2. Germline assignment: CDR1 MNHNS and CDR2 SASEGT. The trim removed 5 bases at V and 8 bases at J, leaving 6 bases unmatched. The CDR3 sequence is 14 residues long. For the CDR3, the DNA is TGTGCCAGCAGTCGAAGCGGGGGGGCCGATGAGCAGTTCTTC. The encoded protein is CASSRSGGADEQFF.

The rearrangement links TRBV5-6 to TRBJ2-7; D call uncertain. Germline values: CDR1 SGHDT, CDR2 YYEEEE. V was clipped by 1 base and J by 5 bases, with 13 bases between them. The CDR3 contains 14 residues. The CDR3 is CASSLNIMSDEQYF. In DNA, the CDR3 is TGTGCCAGCAGCTTGAACATAATGAGTGACGAGCAGTACTTC.

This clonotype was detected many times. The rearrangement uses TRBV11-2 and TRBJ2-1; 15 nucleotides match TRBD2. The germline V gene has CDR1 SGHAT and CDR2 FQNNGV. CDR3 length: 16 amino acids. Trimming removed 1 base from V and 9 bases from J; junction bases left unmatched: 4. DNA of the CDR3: TGTGCCAGCAGCTTAGGATCGGGACTAGCGGGAGGTGAGCAGTTCTTC. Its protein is CASSLGSGLAGGEQFF.

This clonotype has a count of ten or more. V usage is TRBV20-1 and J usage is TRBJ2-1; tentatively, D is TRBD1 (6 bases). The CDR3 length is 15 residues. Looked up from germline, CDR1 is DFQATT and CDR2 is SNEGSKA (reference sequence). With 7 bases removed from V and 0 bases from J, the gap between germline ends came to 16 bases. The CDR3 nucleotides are TGCAGTGTCAAAGGGGGTCTCCTCTCCTACAATGAGCAGTTCTTC. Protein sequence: CSVKGGLLSYNEQFF.

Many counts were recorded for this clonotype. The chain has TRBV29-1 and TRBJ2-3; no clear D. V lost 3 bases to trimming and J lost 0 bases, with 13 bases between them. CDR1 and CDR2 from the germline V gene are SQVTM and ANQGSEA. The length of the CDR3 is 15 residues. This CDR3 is CSVDFQAHSTDTQYF. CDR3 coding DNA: TGCAGCGTTGATTTTCAGGCCCATAGCACAGATACGCAGTATTTT.

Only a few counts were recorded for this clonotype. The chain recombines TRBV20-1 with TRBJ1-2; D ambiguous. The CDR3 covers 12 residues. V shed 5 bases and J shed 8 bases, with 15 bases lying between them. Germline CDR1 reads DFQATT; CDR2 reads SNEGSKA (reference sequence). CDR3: CSASLRERGYTF. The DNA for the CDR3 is TGCAGTGCTTCCCTGCGGGAAAGGGGCTACACCTTC.

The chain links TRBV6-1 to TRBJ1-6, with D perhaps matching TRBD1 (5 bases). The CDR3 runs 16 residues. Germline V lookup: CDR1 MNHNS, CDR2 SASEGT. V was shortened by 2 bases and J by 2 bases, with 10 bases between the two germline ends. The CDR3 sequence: CASSEHRGAYNSPLHF. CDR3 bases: TGTGCCAGCAGTGAACATAGGGGCGCCTATAATTCACCCCTCCACTTT.

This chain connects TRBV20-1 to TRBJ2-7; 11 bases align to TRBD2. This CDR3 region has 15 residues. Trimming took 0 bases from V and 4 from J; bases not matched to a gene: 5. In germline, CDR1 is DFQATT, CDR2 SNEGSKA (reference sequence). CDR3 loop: CSAREFPSGRYEQYF. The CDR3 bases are TGCAGTGCTAGAGAGTTTCCTAGCGGGAGGTACGAGCAGTACTTC.

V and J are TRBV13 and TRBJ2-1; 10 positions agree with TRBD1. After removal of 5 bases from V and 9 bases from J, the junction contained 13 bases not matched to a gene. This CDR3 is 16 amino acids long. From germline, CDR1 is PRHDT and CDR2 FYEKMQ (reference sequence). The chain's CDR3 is CASSRIGDRGSAEQFF. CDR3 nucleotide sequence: TGTGCCAGCAGCCGTATAGGGGACAGGGGATCAGCTGAGCAGTTCTTC.

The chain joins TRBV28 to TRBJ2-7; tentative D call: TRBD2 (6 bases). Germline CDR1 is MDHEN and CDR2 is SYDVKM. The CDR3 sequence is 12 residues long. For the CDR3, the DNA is TGTGGGAGCGGGCCGAGCTCCTACGAGCAGTACTTC. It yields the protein CGSGPSSYEQYF.

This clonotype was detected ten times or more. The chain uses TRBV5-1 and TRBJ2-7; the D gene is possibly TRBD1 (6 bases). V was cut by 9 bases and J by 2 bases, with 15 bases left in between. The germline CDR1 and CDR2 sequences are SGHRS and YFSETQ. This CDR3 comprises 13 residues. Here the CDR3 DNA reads TGCGCCACCCGACAGGCGGCAGCCTACGAGCAGTACTTC. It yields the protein CATRQAAAYEQYF.

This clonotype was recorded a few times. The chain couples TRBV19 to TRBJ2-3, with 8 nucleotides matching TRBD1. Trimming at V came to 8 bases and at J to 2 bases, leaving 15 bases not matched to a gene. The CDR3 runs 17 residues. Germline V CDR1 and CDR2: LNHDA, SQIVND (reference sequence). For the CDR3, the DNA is TGTGCCAGTGGTACAGGACAGGGAGGATACGCCACAGATACGCAGTATTTT. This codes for CASGTGQGGYATDTQYF.

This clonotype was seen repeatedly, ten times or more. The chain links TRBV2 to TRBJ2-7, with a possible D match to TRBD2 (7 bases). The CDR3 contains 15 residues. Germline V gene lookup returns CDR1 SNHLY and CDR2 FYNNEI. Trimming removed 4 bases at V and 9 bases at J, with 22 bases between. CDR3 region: CASSVGGGNMKRQYF. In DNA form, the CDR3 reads TGTGCCAGCAGTGTTGGCGGGGGCAACATGAAGAGGCAGTACTTC.

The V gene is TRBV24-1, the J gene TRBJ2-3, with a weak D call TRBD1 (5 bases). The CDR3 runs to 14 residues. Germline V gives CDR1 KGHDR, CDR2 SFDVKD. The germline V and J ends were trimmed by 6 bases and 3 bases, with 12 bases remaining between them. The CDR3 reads CATSPAGRTDTQYF. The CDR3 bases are TGTGCCACCAGTCCGGCAGGGCGAACAGATACGCAGTATTTT.

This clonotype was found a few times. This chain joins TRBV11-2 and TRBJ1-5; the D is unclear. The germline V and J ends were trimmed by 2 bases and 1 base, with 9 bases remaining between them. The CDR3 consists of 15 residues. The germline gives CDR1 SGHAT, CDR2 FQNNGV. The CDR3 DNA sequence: TGTGCCAGCAGCTTAAACCCAGGCAGCAATCAGCCCCAGCATTTT. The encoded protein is CASSLNPGSNQPQHF.

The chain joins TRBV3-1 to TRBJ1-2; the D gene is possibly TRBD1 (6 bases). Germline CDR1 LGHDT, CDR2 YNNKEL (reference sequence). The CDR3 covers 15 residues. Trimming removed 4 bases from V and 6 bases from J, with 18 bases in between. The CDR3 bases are TGTGCCAGCAGCCTATTATCTTCCAGGGGAGATGGCTACACCTTC. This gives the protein CASSLLSSRGDGYTF.

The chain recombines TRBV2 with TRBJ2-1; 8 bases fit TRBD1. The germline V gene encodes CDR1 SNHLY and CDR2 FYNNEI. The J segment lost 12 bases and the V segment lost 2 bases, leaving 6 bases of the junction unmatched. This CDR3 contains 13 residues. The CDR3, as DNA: TGTGCCAGCAGTGAATCTACCCAGGGGGCGCAGTTCTTC. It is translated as CASSESTQGAQFF.

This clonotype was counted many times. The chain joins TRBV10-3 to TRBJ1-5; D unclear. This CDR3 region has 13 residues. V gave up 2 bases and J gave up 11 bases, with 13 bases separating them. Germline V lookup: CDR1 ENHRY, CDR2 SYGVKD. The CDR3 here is CAISELGDAAQHF. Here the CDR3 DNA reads TGTGCCATCAGTGAGCTTGGAGACGCAGCCCAGCATTTT.

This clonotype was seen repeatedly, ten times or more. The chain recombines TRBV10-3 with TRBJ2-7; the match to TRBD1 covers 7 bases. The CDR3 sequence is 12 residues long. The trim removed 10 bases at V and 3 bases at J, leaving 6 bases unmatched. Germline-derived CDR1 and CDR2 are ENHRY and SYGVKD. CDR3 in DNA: TGTGCCAGCACAGGGGACCACTACGAGCAGTACTTC. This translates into CASTGDHYEQYF.